The text below deals with one T cell receptor (beta chain). These data belong to a study of PD-L1 blockade in urothelial cancer. Overall study context: Reported median T cell count for blood samples was about 150,000.

The time point was: pretreatment peripheral blood. TCRdb's table, derived via immunoSEQ multiplex PCR, lists solely in-frame clones and lacks some. The sample records fewer than 60,000 clones, 80% to 90% being singletons. Germline CDR1 SNHLY, CDR2 FYNNEI. Trimming at V came to 6 bases and at J to 8 bases, leaving 3 bases not matched to a gene. The CDR3 has 12 amino acids. The sample in question was PBMCs, obtained around atezolizumab (anti-PD-L1) treatment. The clonotype was recovered from a man aged 70-80 years with urothelial cancer. This rearrangement joins TRBV2 to TRBJ2-1; 8 bases align to TRBD1. The DNA for the CDR3 is TGTGCCAGCAGGGGACAGGAGGATGAGCAGTTCTTC. The encoded protein is CASRGQEDEQFF.